This T cell receptor (beta chain) was recovered during a study of regulatory T cells in long-lasting Graves disease listed by TCRdb under 2021. Context from the whole study: Newly diagnosed Graves' disease patients had taken antithyroid drugs for less than 3 months. A total of around 35 samples were covered by TCR sequencing, comprising some 13 persistent and 20 or so newly diagnosed Graves' disease patients. This study used TCR sequencing and RNA sequencing of peripheral blood to compare persistent Graves' disease patients against newly diagnosed Graves' disease patients. The study was registered as a clinical trial and conducted in China. The investigation overall reported the following: Compared with newly diagnosed patients, patients with persistent Graves' disease had lower TCR Shannon entropy and fewer highly expanded clones, which suggests clonal expansion. Patients with persistent disease shared more public clonotypes (under 3,000) than newly diagnosed patients did (around 980). Only peripheral blood was studied, because thyroid tissue, the primary lesion, was inaccessible. Only the TCR beta chain was sequenced and analyzed. Preferential use of TRBV28, TRBJ1-2 and TRBJ2-5 was observed in persistent disease, whereas TRBV20-1 and TRBJ2-1 were favored in newly diagnosed disease. The authors acknowledged the small sample size as a limitation that may reduce accuracy.

CDR1 SGHRS and CDR2 YFSETQ are derived from the germline V gene. Taken from cysteine to phenylalanine, the CDR3 has 15 residues. Only the CDR3 DNA stays, 45 bases, in frame from base 1. Between the V and J ends, shortened by 2 bases and 2 bases respectively, the junction contains 12 bases. This clonotype was seen many times. Its antigen remains unidentified. Within one base of it there is no much larger clone, and no base qualities were kept. Preparation of the library involved multiplex PCR. The data were produced on an Illumina HiSeq 4000. To build TCR beta libraries, CDR3 regions were amplified by Arm-PCR using iRepertoire HTBI primers. Before sequencing, the PCR products underwent gel purification. On the study's bioinformatics: Gene usage analysis of CDR3 amino acid clonotypes relied on the approximately 60 TRBV and more than twelve TRBJ segments identified across samples. Filtered high-quality paired reads were merged into contigs using COPE and FqMerger. BLAST was used to align contigs to IMGT TRBV, TRBD and TRBJ reference genes, with CDR3 defined following IMGT. Clonotypes above 0.1% frequency were classified as highly expanded clones. Shannon entropy served as the measure of repertoire diversity, while the Gini coefficient captured V-J evenness. Clonotypes shared by more than one individual were considered public. TCRdb trimmed the raw reads at Q25, called clones with MiXCR and kept productive beta chains. A single entry per CDR3 protein holds the most common genes and DNA from its merged rows. These V and J calls rely on TCRdb rather than the paper's analysis. This sample is represented by 350,000 to 450,000 distinct CDR3 sequences; about an eighth of them were singletons. The ten largest clones capture over 15% of the sample.

Sample time point, as interpreted from the label and publication: newly diagnosed GD, antithyroid drugs for less than 3 months. RNA was extracted from PBMCs in TRIzol for both TCR sequencing and RNA sequencing. The diagnosis of Graves' disease was made according to American Thyroid Association guidelines. The patients came from an endocrinology department in Xi'an, China. Each patient gave approximately 8.8 milliliters of peripheral blood, collected in an EDTA anticoagulant tube. Ficoll Paque Plus density gradient separation was used to isolate PBMCs, and no additional T cell sorting was done. An Agilent 2100 Bioanalyzer and agarose gel were used to assess RNA quality, and a NanoDrop 2000 was used to measure RNA concentration. In addition, the sample was reused for a study of T cells in Graves' hyperthyroidism and ophthalmopathy. The second study's paper adds: Stable Graves' hyperthyroidism was defined as the absence of progression to ophthalmopathy over 18 months of follow-up. Hyperthyroidism patients were aged 18 to 65 years and newly diagnosed, with disease duration of less than 2 months. Patients with uncontrolled infections, other autoimmune diseases, pregnancy or lactation were excluded. Diagnoses were based on clinical symptoms, serum thyroxine and TRAb, thyroid ultrasound and orbital computed tomography. A first-round RT-PCR of the TCR CDR3 used the HTBI primer set with the Qiagen OneStep RT-PCR kit. Most expanded thyroid clonotypes (frequency above 0.001) were also found in blood, which suggests that blood repertoires may mirror thyroid immune responses. A 13 V-J signature model separated ophthalmopathy from stable hyperthyroidism, with around 91% sensitivity and roughly 81% specificity in cross-validation and 80%/75% in testing. In validation, the model predicted progression to ophthalmopathy with roughly 66% sensitivity and approximately 72% specificity, a median of approximately 6.5 months before onset. To identify distinguishing TCR V-J signatures, a discovery cohort of 90 to 100 patients was used, comprising some 43 with Graves' ophthalmopathy and approximately 57 with stable Graves' hyperthyroidism. An independent validation cohort of around 19 hyperthyroidism patients and 17 patients who later progressed to ophthalmopathy tested prospective prediction of ophthalmopathy. The 100 or so discovery patients were divided at random into training and test sets in a 7:3 ratio. The study also compared thyroid tissue and blood T-cell repertoires from about 6 Graves' hyperthyroidism patients. Once sampling was done, hyperthyroidism patients were given methimazole at a starting dose of 30 mg daily, whereas ophthalmopathy patients were given high-dose intravenous methylprednisolone. The libraries were constructed in a second round of multiplex PCR and then size-selected and purified. Sequencing of the libraries was done on an Illumina HiSeq2000 using paired-end 100 bp reads. Raw data were processed with SOAPnuke, discarding reads with adapters, uncalled bases, mean Phred below 15, or no exact constant-primer or identifier match. COPE v1.2.5 was used to merge the high-quality paired reads, and each unique nucleotide sequence was defined as a clonotype. MiTCR v1.1 was used to align the clonotypes against IMGT TRBV, TRBD and TRBJ reference segments. The analysis included only V-J combinations with a frequency above 0.0001, which together covered about 99% of the repertoires. A TCS score was defined as the ratio between F50 (clonal expansion) and ExV (chaos), using BLOSUM62-based TCRdist between CDR3 peptides within each V-J. Welch's t-statistics and random forest reduced just over 500 V-J features to 10 to 15, which were used in a naive Bayes classifier (R e1071). Sample size was not statistically predetermined, and blinding of investigators to group allocation was not performed. The paper describes TCR Vbeta CDR3 sequencing of around 140 peripheral blood samples, made up of roughly 45 ophthalmopathy patients, around 78 hyperthyroidism patients and approximately 17 progressor patients.

The receptor's source is a woman aged 18-29 years with Graves disease. Donor details come from another sample of the same person, matched by shared clones. The sample was peripheral blood mononuclear cells (PBMCs), taken at new diagnosis, from a patient treated with antithyroid drugs. The rearranged segments are TRBV5-1 and TRBJ2-3; 6 matching bases give a weak D call of TRBD1. The DNA sequence is given as TGCGCCAGCAGCTTTGGGGGCGCCCTCACAGATACGCAGTATTTT. Protein translation: CASSFGGALTDTQYF. The full variable domain, with segments outside the CDR3 supplied by the reference TRBV5-1 and TRBJ2-3 proteins, appears as KAGVTQTPRYLIKTRGQQVTLSCSPISGHRSVSWYQQTPGQGLQFLFEYFSETQRNKGNFPGRFSGRQFSNSRSEMNVSTLELGDSALYLCASSFGGALTDTQYFGPGTRLTVL.